Described below is a single TCR beta chain sequence and its context. The sample originates from a study of blood T cells in healthy people across ages. Sample-barcoded 5' priming and a J-beta primer mix drove a second PCR of about 6 to 12 cycles. All cDNA molecules were each tagged by a template-switch adaptor with 12 random nucleotides. TCRdb re-called the 5' RACE reads through MiXCR, storing one row per CDR3 protein. Of around 1,500,000 distinct CDR3 sequences detected, roughly 28% appear once; the ten largest clones hold over 7%. The V end lost 3 bases, the J end lost 0 bases, and 13 bases lay between the germline ends. CDR1 is SGHRS and CDR2 is YFSETQ in the germline V gene. The CDR3 is made up of 17 amino acids. Caucasian, healthy and from Russia, the donors were aged between about 6 and 90. The authors drew about 9.5 milliliters of peripheral blood from each donor.

The material sequenced was blood. The chain combines TRBV5-1 with TRBJ2-6, with TRBD1 as a possible D gene (6 bases). The clonotype originates from a woman in her 30s in good health. This chain's CDR3 is CASSSQGSFSGANVLTF. CDR3 nucleotides: TGCGCCAGCAGCTCTCAGGGGTCTTTCTCTGGGGCCAACGTCCTGACTTTC.